Presented here are 10 T cell receptor beta chains from one specimen sequenced in a study of cytomegalovirus exposure and HLA in healthy donors (dated by TCRdb to the late 2010s). Libraries were constructed by the immunoSEQ multiplex PCR assay. For the multiplex PCR, a mixture combining 60 forward primers for TCR Vbeta segments and 13 reverse primers for TCR Jbeta segments was used. TCRdb carries this immuneACCESS record with in-frame sequences only. Its versions omit some clonotypes, under half of them owing to an unresolved V gene in the studies checked, with the rest unexplained. This sample gives about 110,000 clones in total; 65% to 90% of them show up just once. Under 2.5% of the sample goes to the ten largest clones. The sequenced sample was PBMCs. The source is a woman in her 30s in good health and CMV-seronegative.

This chain joins TRBV5-1 and TRBJ2-5; TRBD2 matches 10 bases. The DNA matches TRBJ2-7 better at its end, which makes the J call doubtful. From germline, CDR1 is SGHRS and CDR2 YFSETQ. The CDR3 is 16 amino acids. CDR3 DNA: TGCGCCAGCAACTCTGATCCCCCTAGCGGGAGAAACGAGCAGTACTTC. Residues: CASNSDPPSGRNEQYF.

The rearrangement links TRBV9 to TRBJ2-7; D remains ambiguous. This CDR3 region has 14 residues. Between the trimmed V and J ends, which lost 2 bases and 0 bases, there was a span of 9 bases. In germline, CDR1 is SGDLS, CDR2 YYNGEE. Written as DNA, the CDR3 is TGTGCCAGCAGCGTCGGTCCGAGCTCCTACGAGCAGTACTTC. This encodes CASSVGPSSYEQYF.

This clone was found a few times. V is TRBV5-1 and J is TRBJ2-3, with 9 bases that match TRBD2. Germline-derived CDR1 and CDR2 are SGHRS and YFSETQ. The ends lost 0 bases at V and 6 bases at J; junction bases unmatched: 5. This CDR3 region has 15 residues. The CDR3 DNA reads TGCGCCAGCAGCTTGGTTGCGGGAGGGCGGGATACGCAGTATTTT. Translating it yields CASSLVAGGRDTQYF.

This chain links TRBV7-2 with TRBJ2-1; D is uncertain. CDR3 size: 14 residues. Germline-derived CDR1 and CDR2 are SGHTA and FQGNSA. With 1 base removed from V and 9 bases from J, the gap between germline ends came to 13 bases. The CDR3 spells CASSLDSARLEQFF. The CDR3 coding sequence is TGTGCCAGCAGCTTAGACTCCGCCCGACTTGAGCAGTTCTTC.

This chain uses TRBV19 with TRBJ1-1; D is undetermined. Per the germline V gene, CDR1 is LNHDA and CDR2 is SQIVND (reference sequence). V lost 3 bases and J lost 4, with 9 bases in between. The CDR3 covers 13 residues. The CDR3 loop is CASSIAGATEAFF. CDR3 coding DNA: TGTGCCAGTAGTATCGCGGGTGCCACTGAAGCTTTCTTT. Filled out from reference TRBV19 and TRBJ1-1, the complete variable domain reads DGGITQSPKYLFRKEGQNVTLSCEQNLNHDAMYWYRQDPGQGLRLIYYSQIVNDFQKGDIAEGYSVSREKKESFPLTVTSAQKNPTAFYLCASSIAGATEAFFGQGTRLTVV.

The chain carries TRBV7-9 and TRBJ2-7; D may be TRBD2 (6 bases). Germline V gene sequence: CDR1 SEHNR, CDR2 FQNEAQ (reference sequence). The CDR3 totals 15 residues. The V end lost 3 bases, the J end lost 6 bases, and 18 bases lay between the germline ends. The CDR3 bases are TGTGCCAGCAGCTTTGCCGGAGGGAGAGGGGTCGAGCAGTACTTC. The encoded protein is CASSFAGGRGVEQYF.

This clone was seen only once. The chain carries TRBV6-1 and TRBJ2-1, with D uncertain. CDR1 and CDR2 (germline): MNHNS, SASEGT. Trimming took 3 bases from V and 7 from J, leaving 13 bases between them. The CDR3 covers 14 residues. In DNA form, the CDR3 reads TGTGCCAGCAGTGATGGGCAATTTAGGAATGAGCAGTTCTTC. It yields the protein CASSDGQFRNEQFF.

In its sample, this clone was seen once. The CDR3 reads CASMSGNQPQHF. Written as DNA, the CDR3 is TGTGCCAGCATGAGTGGCAATCAGCCCCAGCATTTT. This chain links TRBV2 with TRBJ1-5; unclear D gene. Trimming left V 7 bases short and J 2 bases short, with 6 bases between. The germline V gene has CDR1 SNHLY and CDR2 FYNNEI. The CDR3 totals 12 residues. Combining the CDR3 with reference TRBV2 and TRBJ1-5 gives the whole variable domain EPEVTQTPSHQVTQMGQEVILRCVPISNHLYFYWYRQILGQKVEFLVSFYNNEISEKSEIFDDQFSVERPDGSNFTLKIRSTKLEDSAMYFCASMSGNQPQHFGDGTRLSIL.

CDR3 sequence (DNA): TGTGCCAGCTCACTTCGAGGTGGCGAGCAGTACTTC. Encoded protein: CASSLRGGEQYF. The chain couples TRBV18 to TRBJ2-7; D is ambiguous. The CDR3 totals 12 residues. Per the germline V gene, CDR1 is KGHSH and CDR2 is LQKENI. Trimming took off 4 bases at V and 6 bases at J, with 10 bases between the two ends. The full variable domain, with the rest looked up from reference TRBV18 and TRBJ2-7, is NAGVMQNPRHLVRRRGQEARLRCSPMKGHSHVYWYRQLPEEGLKFMVYLQKENIIDESGMPKERFSAEFPKEGPSILRIQQVVRGDSAAYFCASSLRGGEQYFGPGTRLTVT.

This chain joins TRBV5-4 and TRBJ1-1, with a weak D call TRBD1 (6 bases). V was pared by 3 bases and J by 0 bases, with 18 bases between. The germline CDR1 and CDR2 sequences are SGHNT and YYREEE (reference sequence). This CDR3 comprises 17 residues. CDR3 sequence reads: CASSSNRALFMNTEAFF. CDR3 sequence (DNA): TGTGCCAGCAGCTCGAACAGGGCGTTGTTTATGAACACTGAAGCTTTCTTT.